Each of the 9 T cell receptor beta chains below was sequenced from the same sample in a study of blood T cell repertoires in COVID-19. Sequenced by immunoSEQ multiplex PCR; TCRdb stores in-frame clones only, minus some. The sample yields hundreds of thousands of clones, about 88% seen once. Sequenced material: peripheral blood. The receptors stem from a man aged 55 to 70 with acute or convalescent COVID-19.

This rearrangement joins TRBV6-6 to TRBJ2-5; 8 positions agree with TRBD2. The CDR3 is 15 residues long. Germline trimming cut 8 bases from V and 5 bases from J; bases unmatched to any gene: 13. CDR1 is MNHNY, CDR2 SVGAGI, per germline (reference sequence). DNA of the CDR3: TGTGCCAGCTCACCCACGGGACTAGGTCCGGAGACCCAGTACTTC. Protein product: CASSPTGLGPETQYF.

The V and J genes are TRBV4-3 and TRBJ1-4; 8 nucleotides align to TRBD1. Germline V lookup: CDR1 LGHNA, CDR2 YSLEER. V shed 4 bases, J shed 8 bases, and the junction held 9 bases outside the gene matches. The CDR3 has 15 amino acids. The CDR3 DNA follows: TGCGCCAGCAGCCGAGGAGGGCGACAGGGGGAAAAACTGTTTTTT. Protein: CASSRGGRQGEKLFF.

The V gene is TRBV5-1, the J gene TRBJ1-5, with TRBD1 identical over 7 bases. CDR1 is SGHRS and CDR2 is YFSETQ in the germline V gene. This CDR3 contains 16 residues. V lost 4 bases and J lost 6; bases outside the gene matches: 13. DNA of the CDR3: TGCGCCAGCAGCCCCTTTGGGGGACAGATTGGTCAGCCCCAGCATTTT. This codes for CASSPFGGQIGQPQHF.

V is TRBV6-5 and J is TRBJ1-5; weak D call: TRBD1 (6 bases). The CDR3 spans 13 residues. Germline CDR1 is MNHEY and CDR2 is SVGAGI. V was shortened by 10 bases and J by 7 bases, with 17 bases between the two germline ends. The CDR3 DNA is TGTGCCACCTACTCCAGGGGCGGGCAGCCCCAGCATTTT. It codes for CATYSRGGQPQHF.

The V call is TRBV11-2, the J call TRBJ2-7; maybe TRBD2 (7 bases). The CDR3 runs to 18 residues. Germline values: CDR1 SGHAT, CDR2 FQNNGV. V lost 5 bases, J lost 3 bases, and 26 bases lay in between. CDR3 in DNA: TGTGCCAGCAGCCCTAACGGGGGGACACCGGAGAGAGTCTACGAGCAGTACTTC. Encoded protein: CASSPNGGTPERVYEQYF.

This chain joins TRBV5-1 and TRBJ2-3, with D uncertain. V was clipped by 1 base and J by 5 bases, with 8 bases between them. The germline gives CDR1 SGHRS, CDR2 YFSETQ. There are 13 residues in the CDR3. CDR3 residues: CASSLQLGDTQYF. The CDR3 DNA reads as TGCGCCAGCAGCTTGCAGCTAGGAGATACGCAGTATTTT. The full variable domain, rest sourced from reference TRBV5-1 and TRBJ2-3, is KAGVTQTPRYLIKTRGQQVTLSCSPISGHRSVSWYQQTPGQGLQFLFEYFSETQRNKGNFPGRFSGRQFSNSRSEMNVSTLELGDSALYLCASSLQLGDTQYFGPGTRLTVL.

The chain is built from TRBV4-3 and TRBJ2-2, with a possible D match to TRBD1 (6 bases). The CDR3 consists of 14 residues. Per the germline V gene, CDR1 is LGHNA and CDR2 is YSLEER. V was cut by 3 bases and J by 4 bases, with 9 bases left in between. This CDR3 is CASSQGATTGELFF. The CDR3 coding sequence is TGCGCCAGCAGCCAGGGGGCGACCACCGGGGAGCTGTTTTTT.

The chain couples TRBV4-2 to TRBJ1-5, with 8 bases identical to TRBD1. With 7 bases clipped from V and 6 bases from J, the junction kept 5 bases outside the gene matches. Looked up from germline, CDR1 is LGHNA and CDR2 is YNFKEQ. The CDR3 extends over 13 amino acids. DNA of the CDR3: TGTGCCAGCACCCGAGACAGGGGTCAGCCCCAGCATTTT. Residues: CASTRDRGQPQHF.

The rearrangement uses TRBV19 and TRBJ1-4; TRBD1 agrees at 7 bases. V shed 4 bases and J 3 bases; nucleotides not matched to a gene: 8. Germline lookup yields CDR1 LNHDA and CDR2 SQIVND (reference sequence). The CDR3 has 16 residues. The CDR3 DNA is TGTGCCAGTAGTAACGACTTACAGGGGTCTAATGAAAAACTGTTTTTT. This encodes CASSNDLQGSNEKLFF.